This T cell receptor (beta chain) was sequenced for a study of T cell clonality in common variable immunodeficiency. Findings and caveats of the study: Fewer deletions and N-nucleotide insertions were reportedly seen in common variable immunodeficiency TCR beta sequences.

Some clones are missing from TCRdb's copy, which holds only in-frame ones; the method was immunoSEQ multiplex PCR. The sample has just over 25,000 clones, none seen only once. In this sample, this clone turned up many times. Its cognate antigen is unknown. CVID subjects were 15 female and 25 to 30 male, aged roughly 9 to 70. This clonotype originated in a human donor with common variable immunodeficiency. Sequencing was carried out using peripheral blood mononuclear cells.

The CDR3 reads CASSRDRGSYEQYF. The sequenced part of the CDR3 DNA is TGTGCCAGCAGCCGAGACAGGGGTTCCTACGAG. The chain uses TRBV7-7 and TRBJ2-7; 8 bases are a match to TRBD1. The DNA ends 3 residues before the CDR3 does, and the rest of the CDR3 is filled in from the germline J gene. The CDR3 covers 14 residues. The junction had 4 bases not matched to a gene; V was cut back by 5 bases and J by 1 base. Germline CDR1 and CDR2: SSHAT and FNYEAQ (reference sequence).